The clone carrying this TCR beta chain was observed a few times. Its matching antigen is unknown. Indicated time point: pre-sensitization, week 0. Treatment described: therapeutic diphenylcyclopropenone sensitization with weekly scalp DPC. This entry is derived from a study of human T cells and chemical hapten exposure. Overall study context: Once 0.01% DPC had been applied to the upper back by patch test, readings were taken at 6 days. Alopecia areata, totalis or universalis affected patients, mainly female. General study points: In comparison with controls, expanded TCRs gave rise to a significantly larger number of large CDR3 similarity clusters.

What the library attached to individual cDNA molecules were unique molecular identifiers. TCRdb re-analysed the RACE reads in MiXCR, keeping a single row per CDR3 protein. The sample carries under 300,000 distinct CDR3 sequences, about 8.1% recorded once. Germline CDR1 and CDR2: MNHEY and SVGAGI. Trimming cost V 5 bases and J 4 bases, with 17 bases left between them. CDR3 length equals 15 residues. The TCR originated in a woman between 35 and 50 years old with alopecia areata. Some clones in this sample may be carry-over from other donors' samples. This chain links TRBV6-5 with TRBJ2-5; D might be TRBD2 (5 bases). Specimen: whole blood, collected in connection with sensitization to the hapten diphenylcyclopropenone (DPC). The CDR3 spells CASSRSGTLSETQYF. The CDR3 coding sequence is TGTGCCAGCAGTCGATCGGGAACCCTGTCAGAGACCCAGTACTTC.